This T cell receptor (beta chain) comes out of a study of OX40 agonist ivuxolimab in advanced cancers. Overall study results and limits: Expanded peripheral T cells had an undetermined antigen specificity.

V lost 5 bases and J lost 6; bases outside the gene matches: 7. Germline V gene data show CDR1 as MNHEY and CDR2 as SVGAGI. This CDR3 has 14 residues. On this clone: The antigen is unknown.

The method was immunoSEQ multiplex PCR; TCRdb's version includes in-frame clones alone and lacks a portion of them. Of some 90,000 clones detected, 80% to 90% appear once; the ten largest clones hold about 0.29%. The specimen comprised CD4+ or CD8+ T cells sorted from blood, sampled in a trial of the OX40 agonist ivuxolimab. J is TRBJ2-1 and V is TRBV6-5; TRBD1 matches at 7 bases. The sequence was obtained from an adult with an advanced solid tumor such as melanoma, head and neck, liver or kidney cancer. In nucleotides, the CDR3 is TGTGCCAGCAGTGTTGGACAGGCGATCAATGAGCAGTTCTTC. Translating gives CASSVGQAINEQFF.